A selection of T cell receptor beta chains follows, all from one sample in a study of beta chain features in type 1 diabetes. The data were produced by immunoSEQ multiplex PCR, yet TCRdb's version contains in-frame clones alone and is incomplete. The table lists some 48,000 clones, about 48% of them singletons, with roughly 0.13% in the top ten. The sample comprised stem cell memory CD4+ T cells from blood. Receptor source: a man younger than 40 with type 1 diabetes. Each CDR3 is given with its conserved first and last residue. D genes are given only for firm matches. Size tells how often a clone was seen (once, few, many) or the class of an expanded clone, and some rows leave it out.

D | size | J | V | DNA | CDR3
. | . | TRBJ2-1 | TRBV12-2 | TGTGCAAGTCGCTTAGCGCGGACTAGCGGGATCTGGAATGAGCAGTTCTTC | CASRLARTSGIWNEQFF
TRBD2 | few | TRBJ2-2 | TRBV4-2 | TGTGCCAGCAGCCAAGATATTGCCGGACTAGGCCTAGGGGAGCTGTTTTTT | CASSQDIAGLGLGELFF
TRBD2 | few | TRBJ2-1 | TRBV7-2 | TGTGCCAGCAGCCGCCGCACTGGCGGGAGGGCGGACAATGAGCAGTTCTTC | CASSRRTGGRADNEQFF
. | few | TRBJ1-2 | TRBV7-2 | TGTGCCAGCAGCCCCCGATCCGGACGGGGCGGGGGGCGAGGCTACACCTTC | CASSPRSGRGGGRGYTF
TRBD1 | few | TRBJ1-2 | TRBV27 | TGTGCCAGCAGCCTGGACAGGGAGGACTATGGCTACACCTTC | CASSLDREDYGYTF
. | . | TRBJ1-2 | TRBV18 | TGTGCCAGCTCACCACAGCTGACAGCTCTCAACTATGGCTACACCTTC | CASSPQLTALNYGYTF
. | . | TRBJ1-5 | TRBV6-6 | TGTGCCAGCAGCCGGGCTCGGGGGCAGCCCCAGCATTTT | CASSRARGQPQHF
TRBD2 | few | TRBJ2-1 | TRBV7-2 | TGTGCCAGCAGCTTAAGCGCGGGAGCGGCGAATGAGCAGTTCTTC | CASSLSAGAANEQFF
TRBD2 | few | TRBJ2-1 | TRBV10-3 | TGTGCCATCAGTGATCTCGAGGGGACTAACTACAATGAGCAGTTCTTC | CAISDLEGTNYNEQFF
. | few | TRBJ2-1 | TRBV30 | TGTGCCTGGACAAACTACAATGAGCAGTTCTTC | CAWTNYNEQFF
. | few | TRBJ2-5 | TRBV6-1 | TGTGCCAGCAGTGAACAGGGGAGAGGGGAGACCCAGTACTTC | CASSEQGRGETQYF
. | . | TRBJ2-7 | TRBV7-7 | TGTGCCAGCAGCTTAGTATCGGGTCCGCAGTACTTC | CASSLVSGPQYF
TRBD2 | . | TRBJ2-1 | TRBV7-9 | TGTGCCAGCAGCTTAGTAGGGGCGGGAGCAAGTGAGCAGTTCTTC | CASSLVGAGASEQFF
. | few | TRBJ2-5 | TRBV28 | TGTGCCAGCGGTTCGACGGGGATAGAGACCCAGTACTTC | CASGSTGIETQYF
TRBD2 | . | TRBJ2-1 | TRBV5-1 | TGCGCCAGCAGCTTGGCCGCGGGAGCAGCATGGAGTGAGCAGTTCTTC | CASSLAAGAAWSEQFF
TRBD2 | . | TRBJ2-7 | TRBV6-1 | TGTGCCAGCATCACTAGCGGGGGGACCTACGAGCAGTACTTC | CASITSGGTYEQYF
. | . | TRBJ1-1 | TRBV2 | TGTGCCAGCAGTCAACAGGGCTACGGCACTGAAGCTTTCTTT | CASSQQGYGTEAFF
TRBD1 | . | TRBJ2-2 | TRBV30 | TGTGCCTGGAGTCCTCACAGGGGCGCGAACACCGGGGAGCTGTTTTTT | CAWSPHRGANTGELFF
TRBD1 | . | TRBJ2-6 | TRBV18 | TGTGCCAGCTCACCCACAGGGGCCGGCGCTGGGGCCAACGTCCTGACTTTC | CASSPTGAGAGANVLTF
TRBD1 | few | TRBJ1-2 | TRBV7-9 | TGTGCCAGCAGCGGAGACAGGGGCTATAGCTACACCTTC | CASSGDRGYSYTF
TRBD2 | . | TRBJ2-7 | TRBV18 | TGTGCCAGCTCACCACGGGGTAGCGGGGGCTACGAGCAGTACTTC | CASSPRGSGGYEQYF
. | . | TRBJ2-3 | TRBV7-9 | TGTGCCAGCAGCTTTTACCAGGGCCATACGCAGTATTTT | CASSFYQGHTQYF
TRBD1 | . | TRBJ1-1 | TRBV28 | TGTGCCAGCAGTCAGGGGGACAGGAGGAACACTGAAGCTTTCTTT | CASSQGDRRNTEAFF
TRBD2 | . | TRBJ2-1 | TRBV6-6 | TGTGCCAGCAGTTCCACTAGCGGGAGCAATGAGCAGTTCTTC | CASSSTSGSNEQFF
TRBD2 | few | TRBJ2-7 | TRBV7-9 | TGTGCCAGCAGCCAACCCCTGGGCGGGAGCGACTACGAGCAGTACTTC | CASSQPLGGSDYEQYF
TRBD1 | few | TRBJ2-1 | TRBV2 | TGTGCCAGCAGGACAGGGGCCGATGAGCAGTTCTTC | CASRTGADEQFF
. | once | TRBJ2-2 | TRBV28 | TGTGCCAGCAGTTTCCTTTCACCCGGGACACCGAACACCGGGGAGCTGTTTTTT | CASSFLSPGTPNTGELFF
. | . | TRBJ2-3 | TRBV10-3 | TGTGCCAGCAGTCTGCAGGGGTACGCTACGCAGTATTTT | CASSLQGYATQYF
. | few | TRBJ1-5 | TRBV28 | TGTGCCAGCAGTCTCCTATATAGCAATCAGCCCCAGCATTTT | CASSLLYSNQPQHF
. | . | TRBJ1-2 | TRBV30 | TGTGCCTGGAGTGTACGGCCAGGAGGCTACACCTTC | CAWSVRPGGYTF
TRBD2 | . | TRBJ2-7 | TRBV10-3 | TGTGCCATCAGCCTAACTAGCGGGATCACCTACGAGCAGTACTTC | CAISLTSGITYEQYF
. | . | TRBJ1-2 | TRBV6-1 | TGTGCCAGCAGTGAAGGAGACAGGATTTTTGGCTACACCTTC | CASSEGDRIFGYTF
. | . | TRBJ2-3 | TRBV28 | TGTGCCAGCAGTTCCCTAGGCCTTAGCACAGATACGCAGTATTTT | CASSSLGLSTDTQYF
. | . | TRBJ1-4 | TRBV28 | TGTGCCAGCAGCCTCCTGGGGGGACGAAAAGAAAAACTGTTTTTT | CASSLLGGRKEKLFF
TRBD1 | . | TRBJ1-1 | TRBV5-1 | TGCGCCAGCAGCACGGACAGGGCAACTGAAGCTTTCTTT | CASSTDRATEAFF
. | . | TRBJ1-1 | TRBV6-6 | TGTGCCAGCAGTTACGCAGGGGTCACTGAAGCTTTCTTT | CASSYAGVTEAFF